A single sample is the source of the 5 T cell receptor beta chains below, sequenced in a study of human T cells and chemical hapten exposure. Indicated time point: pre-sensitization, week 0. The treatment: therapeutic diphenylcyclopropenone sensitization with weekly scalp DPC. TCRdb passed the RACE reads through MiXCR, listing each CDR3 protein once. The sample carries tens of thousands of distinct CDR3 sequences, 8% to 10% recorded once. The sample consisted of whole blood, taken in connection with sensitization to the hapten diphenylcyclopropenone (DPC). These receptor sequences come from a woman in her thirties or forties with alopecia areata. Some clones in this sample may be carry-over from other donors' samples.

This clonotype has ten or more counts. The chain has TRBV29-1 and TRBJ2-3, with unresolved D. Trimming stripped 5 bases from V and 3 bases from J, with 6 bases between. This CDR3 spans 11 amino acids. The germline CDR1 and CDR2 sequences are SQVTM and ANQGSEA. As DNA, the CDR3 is TGCAGCGTTATGAGTACAGATACGCAGTATTTT. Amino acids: CSVMSTDTQYF.

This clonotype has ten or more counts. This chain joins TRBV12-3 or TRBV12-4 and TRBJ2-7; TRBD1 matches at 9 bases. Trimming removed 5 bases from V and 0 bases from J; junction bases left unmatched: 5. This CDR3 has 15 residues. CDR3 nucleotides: TGTGCCAGCAGTCGAGGGACAGGGCCCTCCTACGAGCAGTACTTC. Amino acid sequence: CASSRGTGPSYEQYF.

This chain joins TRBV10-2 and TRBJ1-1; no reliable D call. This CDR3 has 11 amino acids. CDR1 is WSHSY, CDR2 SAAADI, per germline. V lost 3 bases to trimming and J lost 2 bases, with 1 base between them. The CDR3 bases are TGCGCCAGCAGTGACAACACTGAAGCTTTCTTT. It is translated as CASSDNTEAFF.

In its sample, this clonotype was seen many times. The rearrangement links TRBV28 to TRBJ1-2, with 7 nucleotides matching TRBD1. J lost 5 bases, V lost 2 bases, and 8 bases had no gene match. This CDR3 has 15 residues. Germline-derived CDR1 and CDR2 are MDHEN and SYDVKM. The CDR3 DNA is TGTGCCAGCAGTTTACTTAGTACAGGGGTGTATGGCTACACCTTC. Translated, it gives CASSLLSTGVYGYTF.

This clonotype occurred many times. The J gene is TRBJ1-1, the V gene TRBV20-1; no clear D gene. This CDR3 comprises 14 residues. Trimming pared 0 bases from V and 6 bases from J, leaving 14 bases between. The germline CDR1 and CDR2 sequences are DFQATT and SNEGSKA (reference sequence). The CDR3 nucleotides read TGCAGTGCTAGAGATCTGGCCGGGGTGGCTGAAGCTTTCTTT. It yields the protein CSARDLAGVAEAFF.